This T cell receptor (beta chain) originates from a study of cytomegalovirus exposure and HLA in healthy donors. Study results and caveats: V- and J-gene trimming in TCR beta was tied to a missense DCLRE1C variant by an analysis performed later. The records held CMV serostatus as the only immune exposure information.

Donors counted as nominally healthy when sampled, yet unrecorded immune exposures were likely. About this clone: Its antigen remains unknown.

Germline V gene sequence: CDR1 SGHDT, CDR2 YYEEEE. J lost 0 bases, V lost 4 bases, and 9 bases had no gene match. The CDR3 contains 16 residues. Researchers ran the PCR with 60 Vbeta and 13 Jbeta primers. Libraries were prepared by immunoSEQ multiplex PCR; TCRdb keeps only in-frame clonotypes and omits some of them. This sample yields 160,000 or so clones, of which 70% to 80% are seen a single time; around 2.4% belongs to the top ten. The gene calls are TRBV5-6 and TRBJ1-1, with TRBD1 identical over 7 bases. The clonotype was recovered from a man between 60 and 75 years old in good health and CMV-seronegative. Input material: PBMCs. This CDR3 is CASSRLGGAVNTEAFF. The CDR3 DNA sequence: TGTGCCAGCAGCCGCCTAGGGGGCGCCGTGAACACTGAAGCTTTCTTT.